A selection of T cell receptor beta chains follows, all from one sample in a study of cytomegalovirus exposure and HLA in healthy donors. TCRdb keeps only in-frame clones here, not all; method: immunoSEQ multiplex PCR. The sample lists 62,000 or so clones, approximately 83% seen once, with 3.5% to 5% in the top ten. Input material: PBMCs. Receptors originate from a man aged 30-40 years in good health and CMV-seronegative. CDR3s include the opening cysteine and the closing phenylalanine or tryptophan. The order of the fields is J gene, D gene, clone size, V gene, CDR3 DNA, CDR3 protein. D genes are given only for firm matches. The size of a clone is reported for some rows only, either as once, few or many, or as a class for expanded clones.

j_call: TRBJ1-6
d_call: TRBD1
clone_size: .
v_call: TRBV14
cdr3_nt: TGTGCCAGCAGCCACAGGACAGGCTATAATTCACCCCTCCACTTT
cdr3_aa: CASSHRTGYNSPLHF

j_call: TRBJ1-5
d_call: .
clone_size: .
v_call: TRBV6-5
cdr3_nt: TGTGCCAGCAGTGAAGGGGGGGGACAGCCCCAGCATTTT
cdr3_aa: CASSEGGGQPQHF

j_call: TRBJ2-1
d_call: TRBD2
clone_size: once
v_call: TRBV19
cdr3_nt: TGTGCCAGTAGTATGCTAGCGGGGGGAAACAATGAGCAGTTCTTC
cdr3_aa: CASSMLAGGNNEQFF

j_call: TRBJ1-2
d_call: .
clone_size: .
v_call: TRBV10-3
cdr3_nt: TGTGCCATCAGTGAGACGGACAGATATCCTAACTATGGCTACACCTTC
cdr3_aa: CAISETDRYPNYGYTF

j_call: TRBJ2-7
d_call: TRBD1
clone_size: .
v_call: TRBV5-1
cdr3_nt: TGCGCCAGCAGCACCGACAGGGGGCTGGACGAGCAGTACTTC
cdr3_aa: CASSTDRGLDEQYF

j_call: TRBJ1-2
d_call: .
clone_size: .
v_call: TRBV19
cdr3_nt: TGTGCCAGTAGGCGCACAGAGAACTATGGCTACACCTTC
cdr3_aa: CASRRTENYGYTF

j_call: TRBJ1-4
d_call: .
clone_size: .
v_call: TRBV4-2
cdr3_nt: TGTGCCAGCAGCCAAGAGGTGAGGGAAAAACTGTTTTTT
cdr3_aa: CASSQEVREKLFF

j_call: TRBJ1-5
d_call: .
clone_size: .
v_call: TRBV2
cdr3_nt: TGTGCCAGCAGTGATACAGGATCTTATCAGCCCCAGCATTTT
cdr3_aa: CASSDTGSYQPQHF

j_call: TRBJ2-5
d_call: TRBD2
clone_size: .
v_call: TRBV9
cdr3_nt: TGTGCCAGCAGCGTAGGCAGGGCGGGGGGGTACCAAGAGACCCAGTACTTC
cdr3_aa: CASSVGRAGGYQETQYF

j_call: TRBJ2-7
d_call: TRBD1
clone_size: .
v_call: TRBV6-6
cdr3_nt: TGTGCCAGCAGCCAATTGAGGGGACAGTCCTACGAGCAGTACTTC
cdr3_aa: CASSQLRGQSYEQYF

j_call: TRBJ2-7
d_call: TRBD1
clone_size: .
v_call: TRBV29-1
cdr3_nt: TGCAGTGTGGGGACAGGCTACGAGCAGTACTTC
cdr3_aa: CSVGTGYEQYF

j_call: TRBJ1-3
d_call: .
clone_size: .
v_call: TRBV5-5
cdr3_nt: TGTGCCAGCAGCTTGTCTGCCCAGGGTGGAAACACCATATATTTT
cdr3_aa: CASSLSAQGGNTIYF

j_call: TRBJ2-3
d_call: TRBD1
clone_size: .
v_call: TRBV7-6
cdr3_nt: TGTGCCAGCAGTTCTCCTAGACAGGGGGACACAGATACGCAGTATTTT
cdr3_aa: CASSSPRQGDTDTQYF

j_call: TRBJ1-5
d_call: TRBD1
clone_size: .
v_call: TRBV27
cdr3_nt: TGTGCCAGCAGCCAGTCGGGACAGGGTTTTCAGCCCCAGCATTTT
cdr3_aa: CASSQSGQGFQPQHF

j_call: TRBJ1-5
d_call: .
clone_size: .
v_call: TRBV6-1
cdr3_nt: TGTGCCAGCAGAGCAACACAGGGCCAGCCCCAGCATTTT
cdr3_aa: CASRATQGQPQHF

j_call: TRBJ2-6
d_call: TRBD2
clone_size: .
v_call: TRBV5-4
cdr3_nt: TGTGCCAGCAGCTCGCGGGAGAGCGCTGGGGCCAACGTCCTGACTTTC
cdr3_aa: CASSSRESAGANVLTF

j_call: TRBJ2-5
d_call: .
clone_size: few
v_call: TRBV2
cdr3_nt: TGTGCCAGCAACCTCAGGACATTCGAGACCCAGTACTTC
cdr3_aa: CASNLRTFETQYF

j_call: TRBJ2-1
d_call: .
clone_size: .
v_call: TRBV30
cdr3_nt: TGTGCCTGGACCGGGTACCCTCCTTATGAGCAGTTCTTC
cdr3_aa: CAWTGYPPYEQFF

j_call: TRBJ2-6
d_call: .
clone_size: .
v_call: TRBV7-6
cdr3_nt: TGTGCCAGCAACCCGGGACAAGGGGTCTCTGGGGCCAACGTCCTGACTTTC
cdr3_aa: CASNPGQGVSGANVLTF

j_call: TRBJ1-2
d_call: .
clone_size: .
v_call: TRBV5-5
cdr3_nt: TGTGCCAGCACGATAGGGGTTAACTATGGCTACACCTTC
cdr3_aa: CASTIGVNYGYTF

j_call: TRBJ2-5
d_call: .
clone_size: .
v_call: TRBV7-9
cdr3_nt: TGTGCCAGCAGTAACTTCACAGGGCCGCTCCAAGAGACCCAGTACTTC
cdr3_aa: CASSNFTGPLQETQYF

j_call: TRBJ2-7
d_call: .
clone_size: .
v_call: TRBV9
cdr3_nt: TGTGCCAGCAGCGTCGAGGGCAGAAGCTACGAGCAGTACTTC
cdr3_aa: CASSVEGRSYEQYF

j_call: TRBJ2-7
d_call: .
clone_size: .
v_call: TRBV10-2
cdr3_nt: TGCGCCAGCAGTGAGTCTGGGCTGAGCGAGCAGTACTTC
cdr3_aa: CASSESGLSEQYF

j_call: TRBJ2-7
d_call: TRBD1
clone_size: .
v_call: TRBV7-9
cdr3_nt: TGTGCCAGCAGCTTAGGAGTCGGGACAGCTAGAATCGCCTACTACGAGCAGTACTTC
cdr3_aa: CASSLGVGTARIAYYEQYF

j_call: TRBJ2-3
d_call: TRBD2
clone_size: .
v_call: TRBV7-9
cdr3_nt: TGTGCCAGCAGCATCGTAGCGGGGTGGAGCACAGATACGCAGTATTTT
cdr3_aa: CASSIVAGWSTDTQYF

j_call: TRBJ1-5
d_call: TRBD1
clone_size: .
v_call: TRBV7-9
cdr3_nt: TGTGCCAGCAGCTTTGACAGGGTGGGCAATCAGCCCCAGCATTTT
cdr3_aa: CASSFDRVGNQPQHF

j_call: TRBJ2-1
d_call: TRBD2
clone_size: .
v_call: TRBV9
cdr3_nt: TGTGCCAGCAGCGTAGTTGCGGGAGGGGACAATGAGCAGTTCTTC
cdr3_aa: CASSVVAGGDNEQFF